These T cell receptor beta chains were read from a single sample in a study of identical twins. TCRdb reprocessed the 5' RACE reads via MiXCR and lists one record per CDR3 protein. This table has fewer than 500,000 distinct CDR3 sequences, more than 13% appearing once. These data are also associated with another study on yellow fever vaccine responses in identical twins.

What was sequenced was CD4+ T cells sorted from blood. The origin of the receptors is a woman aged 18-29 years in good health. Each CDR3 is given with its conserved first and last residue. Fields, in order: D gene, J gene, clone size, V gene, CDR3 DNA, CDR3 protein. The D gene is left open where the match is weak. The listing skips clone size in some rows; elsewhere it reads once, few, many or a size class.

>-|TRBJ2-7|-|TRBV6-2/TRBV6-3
TGTGCCAGCAGTTACGAAGAGGGACACGTCTCCTACGAGCAGTACTTC
CASSYEEGHVSYEQYF
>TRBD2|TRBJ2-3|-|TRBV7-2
TGTGCCAGCAGCTTATTAGGGCGGGGGAGCACAGATACGCAGTATTTT
CASSLLGRGSTDTQYF
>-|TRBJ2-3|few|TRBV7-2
TGTGCCAGCAGCGAGGTGGTTGTTTGGGCAGATACGCAGTATTTT
CASSEVVVWADTQYF
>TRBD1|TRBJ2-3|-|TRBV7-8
TGTGCCAGCAGTGGGTGGGACAGGGCGTCGGATACGCAGTATTTT
CASSGWDRASDTQYF
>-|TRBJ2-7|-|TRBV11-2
TGTGCCAGCAGCTTAGACATTCCCAGGGGCGCCCAAAGTGAGCAGTACTTC
CASSLDIPRGAQSEQYF
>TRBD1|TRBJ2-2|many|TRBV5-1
TGCGCCAGCAGCTTGGTCCAGGGGGACACCGGGGAGCTGTTTTTT
CASSLVQGDTGELFF
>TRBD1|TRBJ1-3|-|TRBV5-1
TGCGCCAGCGGTAGTACAGGGGGCGCTTACACCATATATTTT
CASGSTGGAYTIYF
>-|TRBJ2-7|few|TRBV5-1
TGCGCCAGCAGCCGCCGGACACCCCTCTCCTACGAGCAGTACTTC
CASSRRTPLSYEQYF
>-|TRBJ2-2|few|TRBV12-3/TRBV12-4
TGTGCCAGCCCCCAGTCGTCGCAGGGAAACACCGGGGAGCTGTTTTTT
CASPQSSQGNTGELFF
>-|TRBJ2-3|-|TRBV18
TGTGCCAGCTCTCTGGCTCAAGTAGGCGGAAGCACAGATACGCAGTATTTT
CASSLAQVGGSTDTQYF
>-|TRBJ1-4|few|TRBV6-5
TGTGCCAGCAGTTCCGAGACAGCAACTAATGAAAAACTGTTTTTT
CASSSETATNEKLFF
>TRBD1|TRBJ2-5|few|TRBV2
TGTGCCAGCAGTCTCATGGACAGGACCCAAGAGACCCAGTACTTC
CASSLMDRTQETQYF
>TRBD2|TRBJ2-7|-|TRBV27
TGTGCCAGCAGTCCACTAGCGGCCTCCTACGAGCAGTACTTC
CASSPLAASYEQYF
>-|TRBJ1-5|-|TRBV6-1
TGTGCCAGCAGTCCCGCGGGAGGGACGGGTCAGCCCCAGCATTTT
CASSPAGGTGQPQHF
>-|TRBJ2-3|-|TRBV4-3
TGCGCCAGCAGCCAAGATAAAGCGGCAGATACGCAGTATTTT
CASSQDKAADTQYF
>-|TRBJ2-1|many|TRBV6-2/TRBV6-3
TGTGCCAGCAGCCACCGAGGGGGGGCCTCCTACAATGAGCAGTTCTTC
CASSHRGGASYNEQFF
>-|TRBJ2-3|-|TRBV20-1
TGCAGTGCTAGCTTACCCCTCACAGATACGCAGTATTTT
CSASLPLTDTQYF
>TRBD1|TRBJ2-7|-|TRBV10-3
TGTGCCATCAGTCGGGACAGCTTGGGCGAGCAGTACTTC
CAISRDSLGEQYF
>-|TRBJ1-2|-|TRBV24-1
TGTGCCACCAGTGACTCCGTCGTGTGGGGCTACACCTTC
CATSDSVVWGYTF
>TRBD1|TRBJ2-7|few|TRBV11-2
TGTGCCAGCAGCTTAGCGGGACAGGGGCATGGGCAGTACTTC
CASSLAGQGHGQYF
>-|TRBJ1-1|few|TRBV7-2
TGTGCCAGCAGCTTCTCAGGGCCGAACACTGAAGCTTTCTTT
CASSFSGPNTEAFF
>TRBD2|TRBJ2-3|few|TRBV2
TGTGCCAGCAGCCTGGTAGCGGTGGGACTAGCCCGTACCTCTAGCACAGATACGCAGTATTTT
CASSLVAVGLARTSSTDTQYF
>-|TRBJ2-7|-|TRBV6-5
TGTGCCAGCAGTTACTCGAGGACAGGGAGGGACGAGCAGTACTTC
CASSYSRTGRDEQYF
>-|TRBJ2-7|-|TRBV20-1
TGCAGTGCTAGTCCCCCGGGGTCCTACGAGCAGTACTTC
CSASPPGSYEQYF
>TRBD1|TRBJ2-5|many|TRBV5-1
TGCGCCAGCCGAGGGACAGGGGAGACCCAGTACTTC
CASRGTGETQYF
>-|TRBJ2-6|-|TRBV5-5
TGTGCCAGCAGTCCCCAAGTATTCTCTGGGGCCAACGTCCTGACTTTC
CASSPQVFSGANVLTF
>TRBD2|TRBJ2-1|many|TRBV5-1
TGCGCCAGCAGCCCCGGGCTAGCGGGTACTAATGAGCAGTTCTTC
CASSPGLAGTNEQFF
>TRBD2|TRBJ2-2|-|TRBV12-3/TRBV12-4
TGTGCCAGCAGTTTATTGGGTAGCGGGAGTTCCACCGGGGAGCTGTTTTTT
CASSLLGSGSSTGELFF
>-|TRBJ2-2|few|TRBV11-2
TGTGCCAGCAGCTTATCCACGGGAAACACCGGGGAGCTGTTTTTT
CASSLSTGNTGELFF
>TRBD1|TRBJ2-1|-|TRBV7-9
TGTGCCAGCAGCCCTGGACAGGGATGGCGGAATGAGCAGTTCTTC
CASSPGQGWRNEQFF
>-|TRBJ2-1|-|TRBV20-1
TGCAGTGCTAGAATCCCCGGGACGAACAATGAGCAGTTCTTC
CSARIPGTNNEQFF
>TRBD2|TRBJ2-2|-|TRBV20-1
TGCAGTGCTCGACAGCCTGCCCTCGGGAGGACTAACACCGGGGAGCTGTTTTTT
CSARQPALGRTNTGELFF
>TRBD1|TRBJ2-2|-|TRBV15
TGTGCCACCAGCATAAGGACAGGGAGTTTCACCGGGGAGCTGTTTTTT
CATSIRTGSFTGELFF
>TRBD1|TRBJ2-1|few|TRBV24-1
TGTGCCACCGGGACAGGGGGCTTTATGGAGCAGTTCTTC
CATGTGGFMEQFF
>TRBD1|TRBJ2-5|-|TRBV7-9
TGTGCCAGCAGCCCTCCGGGACAGGGTGTGGAGACCCAGTACTTC
CASSPPGQGVETQYF
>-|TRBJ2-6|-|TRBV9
TGTGCCAGCAGCTCTAGACAGGCCAACGTCCTGACTTTC
CASSSRQANVLTF
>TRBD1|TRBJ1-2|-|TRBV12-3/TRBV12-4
TGTGCCAGCAGTCGGACAGGGGGCGCGGACGGCTACACCTTC
CASSRTGGADGYTF
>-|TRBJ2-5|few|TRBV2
TGTGCCAGCAGTGATGTAGGGCAGGAGACCCAGTACTTC
CASSDVGQETQYF
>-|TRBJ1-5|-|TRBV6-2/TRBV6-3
TGTGCCAGCAGTTCCCCGACAGGAGAACAGCCCCAGCATTTT
CASSSPTGEQPQHF
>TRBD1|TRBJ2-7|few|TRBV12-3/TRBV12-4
TGTGCCAGCAGAAAACTGCCGGGACAGGGCTCATCCTACGAGCAGTACTTC
CASRKLPGQGSSYEQYF
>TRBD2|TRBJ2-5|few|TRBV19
TGTGCCAGTAGTATTCCCGGAGCGGGAGGGGGAGAGACCCAGTACTTC
CASSIPGAGGGETQYF
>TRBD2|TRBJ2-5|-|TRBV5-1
TGCGCCTGCAGCCCCGGACCAACTAGCGGCGAGACCCAGTACTTC
CACSPGPTSGETQYF
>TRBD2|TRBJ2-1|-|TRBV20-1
TGCAGTGCTAGTAGGAGCGGGGTTTTTAATGAGCAGTTCTTC
CSASRSGVFNEQFF
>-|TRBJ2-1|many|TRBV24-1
TGTGCCACCAGTGATCCTGAGGGCCTTTACAATGAGCAGTTCTTC
CATSDPEGLYNEQFF
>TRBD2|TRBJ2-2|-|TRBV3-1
TGTGCCAGCAGCGAAATAGCGGGGGGGCCCACCGGGGAGCTGTTTTTT
CASSEIAGGPTGELFF
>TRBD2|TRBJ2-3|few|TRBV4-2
TGTGCCAGCAGCCAAGTTGGGACTAGCGGAACCTCTAACACAGATACGCAGTATTTT
CASSQVGTSGTSNTDTQYF
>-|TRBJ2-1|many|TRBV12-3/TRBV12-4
TGTGCCAGCAGTCCTGGGACGAGCTCCTACAATGAGCAGTTCTTC
CASSPGTSSYNEQFF
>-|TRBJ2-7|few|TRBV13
TGTGCCAGCAGCCTTGGAAGTGTTTGGGCAAATTACTCCTACGAGCAGTACTTC
CASSLGSVWANYSYEQYF
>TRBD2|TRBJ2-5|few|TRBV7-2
TGTGCCAGCAGCTTTACAGGGACTAGCCGAGGGGAGACCCAGTACTTC
CASSFTGTSRGETQYF
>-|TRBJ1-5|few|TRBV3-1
TGTGCCAGCAGCGCACCAGGGGCTCATCAGCCCCAGCATTTT
CASSAPGAHQPQHF
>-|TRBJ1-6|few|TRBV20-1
TGCAGTGCTATGGACGGCGAAAATTCACCCCTCCACTTT
CSAMDGENSPLHF
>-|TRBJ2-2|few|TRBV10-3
TGTGCCATCAGTGAGGTGTCCGGGGAGCTGTTTTTT
CAISEVSGELFF
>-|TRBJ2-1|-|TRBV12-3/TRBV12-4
TGTGCCAGCAGTGGTCCCCCTGAGCAGTTCTTC
CASSGPPEQFF
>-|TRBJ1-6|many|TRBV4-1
TGCGCCAGCAGCCAGGCTAGCTCCTATAATTCACCCCTCCACTTT
CASSQASSYNSPLHF